Here is one T cell receptor (beta chain) with its context. The antigen is not known. The method was immunoSEQ multiplex PCR; TCRdb's version includes in-frame clones alone and lacks a portion of them. The repertoire holds 75,000 to 90,000 clones, with under 95% as singletons. The sample is drawn from a study of OX40 agonist ivuxolimab in advanced cancers. As for the study in general: It was permissible to have had prior anti-PD-1, anti-PD-L1 or anti-CTLA-4 therapy, and about 40% had some. Partial responses were recorded for three patients, including one with hepatocellular carcinoma and two with cutaneous melanoma.

Patients were ineligible given autoimmune disease history or systemic immunosuppression. Study observations and caveats: Nonresponders, in some cases, also had low normalized T-cell clonal expansion.

The source material was CD4+ or CD8+ T cells sorted from blood, sampled in a trial of the OX40 agonist ivuxolimab. This TCR derives from an adult with an advanced solid tumor such as melanoma, head and neck, liver or kidney cancer.

Written as DNA, the CDR3 is TGTGCCAGCAGTCCACCGACAGAACGGGGGTCTCAGCCCCAGCATTTT. Its translation is CASSPPTERGSQPQHF. The chain uses TRBV28 and TRBJ1-5; weak D call: TRBD1 (5 bases). The V end was cut by 5 bases, the J end by 6 bases, with 20 bases between. This CDR3 is built from 16 residues. Germline V gives CDR1 MDHEN, CDR2 SYDVKM.